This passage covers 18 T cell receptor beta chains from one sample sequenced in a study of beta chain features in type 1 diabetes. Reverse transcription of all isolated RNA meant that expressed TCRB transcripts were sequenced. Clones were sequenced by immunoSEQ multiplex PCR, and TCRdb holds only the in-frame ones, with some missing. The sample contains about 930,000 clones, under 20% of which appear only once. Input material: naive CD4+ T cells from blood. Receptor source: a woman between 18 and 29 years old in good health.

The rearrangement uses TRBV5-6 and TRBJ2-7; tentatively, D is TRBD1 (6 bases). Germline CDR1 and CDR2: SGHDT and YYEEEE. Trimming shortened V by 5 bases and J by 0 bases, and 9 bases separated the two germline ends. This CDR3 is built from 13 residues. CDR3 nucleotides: TGTGCCAGCAGTGACAGGACCTCCTACGAGCAGTACTTC. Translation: CASSDRTSYEQYF.

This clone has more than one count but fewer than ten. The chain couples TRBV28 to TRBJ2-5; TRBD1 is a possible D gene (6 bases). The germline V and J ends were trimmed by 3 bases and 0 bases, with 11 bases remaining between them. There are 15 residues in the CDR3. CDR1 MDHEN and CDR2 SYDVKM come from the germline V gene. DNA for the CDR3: TGTGCCAGCAGTTTGGGACACCTCTACCAAGAGACCCAGTACTTC. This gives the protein CASSLGHLYQETQYF.

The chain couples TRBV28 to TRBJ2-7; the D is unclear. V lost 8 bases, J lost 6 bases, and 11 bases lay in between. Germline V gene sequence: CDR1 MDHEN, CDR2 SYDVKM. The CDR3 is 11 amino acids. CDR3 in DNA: TGTGCCAGCGGCATCTGGCGCGAGCAGTACTTC. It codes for CASGIWREQYF.

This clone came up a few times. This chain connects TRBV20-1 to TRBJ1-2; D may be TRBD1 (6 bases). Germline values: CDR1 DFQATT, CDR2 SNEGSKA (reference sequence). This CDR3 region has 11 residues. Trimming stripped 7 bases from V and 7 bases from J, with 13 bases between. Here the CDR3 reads CSVLSGAGYTF. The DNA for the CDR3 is TGCAGTGTCCTATCAGGGGCTGGCTACACCTTC.

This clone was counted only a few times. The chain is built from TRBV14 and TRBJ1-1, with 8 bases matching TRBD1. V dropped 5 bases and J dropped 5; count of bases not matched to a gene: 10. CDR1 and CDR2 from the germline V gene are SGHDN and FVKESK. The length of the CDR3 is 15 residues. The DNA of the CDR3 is TGTGCCAGCAGCTTTGGCGGACAGGGCGGGACTGAAGCTTTCTTT. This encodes CASSFGGQGGTEAFF. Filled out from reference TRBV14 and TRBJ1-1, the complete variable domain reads EAGVTQFPSHSVIEKGQTVTLRCDPISGHDNLYWYRRVMGKEIKFLLHFVKESKQDESGMPNNRFLAERTGGTYSTLKVQPAELEDSGVYFCASSFGGQGGTEAFFGQGTRLTVV.

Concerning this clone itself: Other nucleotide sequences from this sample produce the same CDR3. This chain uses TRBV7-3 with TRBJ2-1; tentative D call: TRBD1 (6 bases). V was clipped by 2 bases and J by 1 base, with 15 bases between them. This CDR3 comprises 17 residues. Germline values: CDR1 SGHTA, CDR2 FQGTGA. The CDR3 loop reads CASSLGSGTTSYNEQFF. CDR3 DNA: TGTGCCAGCAGCTTAGGATCCGGGACAACGTCCTACAATGAGCAGTTCTTC.

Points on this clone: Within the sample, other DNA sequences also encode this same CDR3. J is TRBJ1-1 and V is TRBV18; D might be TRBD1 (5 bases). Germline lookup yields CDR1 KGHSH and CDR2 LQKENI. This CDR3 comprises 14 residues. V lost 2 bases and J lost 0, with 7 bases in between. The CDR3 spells CASSPGQMNTEAFF. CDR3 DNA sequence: TGTGCCAGCTCACCAGGACAAATGAACACTGAAGCTTTCTTT.

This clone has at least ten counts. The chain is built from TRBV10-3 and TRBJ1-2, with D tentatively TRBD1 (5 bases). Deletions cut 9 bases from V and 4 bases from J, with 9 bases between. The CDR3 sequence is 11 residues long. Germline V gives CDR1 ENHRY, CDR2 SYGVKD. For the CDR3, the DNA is TGTGCCATGCGGGGGTCCTATGGCTACACCTTC. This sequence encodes CAMRGSYGYTF.

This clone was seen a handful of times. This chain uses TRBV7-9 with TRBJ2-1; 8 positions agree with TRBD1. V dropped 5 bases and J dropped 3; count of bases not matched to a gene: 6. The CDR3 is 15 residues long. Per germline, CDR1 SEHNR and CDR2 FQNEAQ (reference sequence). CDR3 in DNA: TGTGCCAGCAGCCGCGGACAGGGAAACTACAATGAGCAGTTCTTC. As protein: CASSRGQGNYNEQFF.

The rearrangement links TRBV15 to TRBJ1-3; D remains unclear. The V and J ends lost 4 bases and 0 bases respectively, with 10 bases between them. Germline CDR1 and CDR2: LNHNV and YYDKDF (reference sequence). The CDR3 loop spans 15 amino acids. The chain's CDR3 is CATSISLDSGNTIYF. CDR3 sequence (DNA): TGTGCCACCAGCATAAGCCTAGACTCTGGAAACACCATATATTTT.

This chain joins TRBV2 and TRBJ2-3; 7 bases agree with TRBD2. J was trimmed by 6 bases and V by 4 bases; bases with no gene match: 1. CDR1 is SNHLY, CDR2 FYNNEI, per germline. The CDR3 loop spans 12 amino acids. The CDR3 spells CASSGLADTQYF. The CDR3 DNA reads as TGTGCCAGCAGTGGACTAGCTGATACGCAGTATTTT.

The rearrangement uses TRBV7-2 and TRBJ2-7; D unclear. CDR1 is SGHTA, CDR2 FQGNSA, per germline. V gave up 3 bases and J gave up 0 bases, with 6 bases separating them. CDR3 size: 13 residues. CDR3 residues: CASSFFTSYEQYF. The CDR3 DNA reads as TGTGCCAGCAGCTTTTTTACCTCCTACGAGCAGTACTTC.

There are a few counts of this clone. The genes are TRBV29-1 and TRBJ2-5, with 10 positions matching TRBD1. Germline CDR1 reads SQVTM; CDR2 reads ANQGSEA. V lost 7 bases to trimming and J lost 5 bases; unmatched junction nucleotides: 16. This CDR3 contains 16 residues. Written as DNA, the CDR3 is TGCAGCGGCGCAAAGGGGCCGACAGGGGGCAGGGAGACCCAGTACTTC. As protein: CSGAKGPTGGRETQYF.

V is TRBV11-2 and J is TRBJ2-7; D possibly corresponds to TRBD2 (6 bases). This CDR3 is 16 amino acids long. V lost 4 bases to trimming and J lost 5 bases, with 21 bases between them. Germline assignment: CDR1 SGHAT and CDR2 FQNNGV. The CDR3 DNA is TGTGCCAGCAGCTATGGGGTGGACGGGAGTTCCCACGAGCAGTACTTC. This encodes CASSYGVDGSSHEQYF.

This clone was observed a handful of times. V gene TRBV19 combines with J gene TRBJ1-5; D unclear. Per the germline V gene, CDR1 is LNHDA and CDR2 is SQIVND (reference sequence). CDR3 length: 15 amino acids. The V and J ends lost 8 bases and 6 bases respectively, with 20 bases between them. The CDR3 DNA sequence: TGTGCCAGTCTCGATAGACCCAACAGCGGTCAGCCCCAGCATTTT. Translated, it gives CASLDRPNSGQPQHF.

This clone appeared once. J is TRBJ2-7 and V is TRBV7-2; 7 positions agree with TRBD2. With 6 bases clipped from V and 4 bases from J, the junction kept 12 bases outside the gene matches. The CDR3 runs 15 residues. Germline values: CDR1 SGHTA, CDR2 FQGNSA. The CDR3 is CASRQAGQPGYEQYF. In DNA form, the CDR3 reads TGTGCCAGCAGGCAAGCGGGGCAGCCGGGGTACGAGCAGTACTTC.

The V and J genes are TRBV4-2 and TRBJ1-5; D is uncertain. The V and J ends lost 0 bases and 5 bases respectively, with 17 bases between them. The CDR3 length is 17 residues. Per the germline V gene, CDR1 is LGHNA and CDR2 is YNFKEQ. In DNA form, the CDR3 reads TGTGCCAGCAGCCAAGAGGTACAGCTCATCCAGTATCAGCCCCAGCATTTT. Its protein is CASSQEVQLIQYQPQHF.

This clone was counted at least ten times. CDR3 sequence reads: CASHRALGNIQYF. The CDR3 DNA follows: TGTGCCAGCCACAGGGCCCTAGGGAACATTCAGTACTTC. The chain combines TRBV21-1 with TRBJ2-4; the D segment call TRBD1 is taken from the table without a DNA check. TRBV21-1 is assigned pseudogene status. The CDR3 has 13 amino acids.